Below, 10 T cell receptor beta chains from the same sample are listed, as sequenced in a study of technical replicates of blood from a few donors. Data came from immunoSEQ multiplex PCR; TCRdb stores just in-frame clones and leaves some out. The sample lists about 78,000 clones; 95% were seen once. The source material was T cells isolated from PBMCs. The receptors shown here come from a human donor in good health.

CDR3 protein: CATSRGGQANYGYTF. In DNA, the CDR3 is TGTGCCACCAGCAGAGGGGGACAGGCAAACTATGGCTACACCTTC. This chain links TRBV15 with TRBJ1-2, with 8 nucleotides matching TRBD1. J gave up 2 bases and V 1 base, and 3 bases lay outside the gene matches. The CDR3 has 15 amino acids. In germline, CDR1 is LNHNV, CDR2 YYDKDF (reference sequence).

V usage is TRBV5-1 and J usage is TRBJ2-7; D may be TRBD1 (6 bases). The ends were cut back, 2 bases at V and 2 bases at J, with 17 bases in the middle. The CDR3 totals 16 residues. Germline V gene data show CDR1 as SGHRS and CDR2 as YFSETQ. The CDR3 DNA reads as TGCGCCAGCAGCTTCCGAGGGGGTGGGTCGACCTACGAGCAGTACTTC. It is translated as CASSFRGGGSTYEQYF.

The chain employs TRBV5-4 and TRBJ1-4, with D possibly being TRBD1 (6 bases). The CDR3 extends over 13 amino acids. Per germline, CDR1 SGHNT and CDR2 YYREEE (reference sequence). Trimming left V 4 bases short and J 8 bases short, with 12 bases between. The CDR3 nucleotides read TGTGCCAGCAGCGGGGGCGGGCTCGAAAAACTGTTTTTT. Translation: CASSGGGLEKLFF.

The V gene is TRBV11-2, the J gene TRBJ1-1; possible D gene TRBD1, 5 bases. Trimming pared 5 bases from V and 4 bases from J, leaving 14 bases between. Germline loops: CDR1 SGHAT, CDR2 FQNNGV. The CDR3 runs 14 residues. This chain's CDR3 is CASSTQQGSTEAFF. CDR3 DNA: TGTGCCAGCAGCACCCAGCAGGGAAGCACTGAAGCTTTCTTT.

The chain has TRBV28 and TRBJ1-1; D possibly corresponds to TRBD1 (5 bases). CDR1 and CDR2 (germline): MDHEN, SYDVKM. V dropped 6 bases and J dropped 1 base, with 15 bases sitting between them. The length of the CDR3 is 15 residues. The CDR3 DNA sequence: TGTGCCAGCAGAGACGAGGCGGGGGGGAACACTGAAGCTTTCTTT. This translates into CASRDEAGGNTEAFF.

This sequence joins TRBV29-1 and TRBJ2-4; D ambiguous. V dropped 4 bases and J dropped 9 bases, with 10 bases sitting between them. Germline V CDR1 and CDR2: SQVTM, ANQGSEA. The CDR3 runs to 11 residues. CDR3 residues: CSVVGLGIQYF. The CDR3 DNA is TGCAGCGTTGTGGGCTTGGGCATTCAGTACTTC.

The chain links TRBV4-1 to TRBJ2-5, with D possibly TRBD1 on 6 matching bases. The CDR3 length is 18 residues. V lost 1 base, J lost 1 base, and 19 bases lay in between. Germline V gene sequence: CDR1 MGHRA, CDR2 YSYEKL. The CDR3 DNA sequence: TGCGCCAGCAGCCAAGGTTTTCCCAGGCAGGGGAGCCAAGAGACCCAGTACTTC. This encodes CASSQGFPRQGSQETQYF.

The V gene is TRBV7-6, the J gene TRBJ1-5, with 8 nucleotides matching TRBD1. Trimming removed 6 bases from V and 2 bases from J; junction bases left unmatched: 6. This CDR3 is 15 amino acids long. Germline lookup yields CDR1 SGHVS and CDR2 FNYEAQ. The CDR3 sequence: CASSEQGVGNQPQHF. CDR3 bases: TGTGCCAGCAGTGAACAGGGGGTAGGCAATCAGCCCCAGCATTTT.

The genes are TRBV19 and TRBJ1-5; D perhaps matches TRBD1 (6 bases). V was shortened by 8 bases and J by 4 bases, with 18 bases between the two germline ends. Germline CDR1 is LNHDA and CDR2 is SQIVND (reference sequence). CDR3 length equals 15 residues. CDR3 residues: CASLRGTNYNQPQHF. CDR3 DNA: TGTGCCAGTCTTAGAGGGACAAACTATAATCAGCCCCAGCATTTT.

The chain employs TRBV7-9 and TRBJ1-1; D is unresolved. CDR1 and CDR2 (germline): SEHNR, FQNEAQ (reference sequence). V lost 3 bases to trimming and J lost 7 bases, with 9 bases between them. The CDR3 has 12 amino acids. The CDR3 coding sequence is TGTGCCAGCAGCTTTGTTGCGGATGAAGCTTTCTTT. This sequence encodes CASSFVADEAFF.